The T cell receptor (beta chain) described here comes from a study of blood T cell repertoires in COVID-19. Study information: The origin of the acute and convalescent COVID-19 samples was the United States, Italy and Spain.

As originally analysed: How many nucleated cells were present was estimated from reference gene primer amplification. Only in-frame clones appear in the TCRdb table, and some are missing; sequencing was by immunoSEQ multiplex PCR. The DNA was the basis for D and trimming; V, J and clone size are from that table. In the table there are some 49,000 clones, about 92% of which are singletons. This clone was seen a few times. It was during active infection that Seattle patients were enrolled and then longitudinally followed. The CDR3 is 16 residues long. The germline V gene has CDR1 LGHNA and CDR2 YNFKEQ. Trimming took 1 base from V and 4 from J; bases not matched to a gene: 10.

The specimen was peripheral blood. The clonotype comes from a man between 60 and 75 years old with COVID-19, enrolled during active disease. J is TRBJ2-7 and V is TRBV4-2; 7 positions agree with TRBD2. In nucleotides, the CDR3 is TGTGCCAGCAGCCAAGCTTCAGCGGGGAAATTGTACGAGCAGTACTTC. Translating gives CASSQASAGKLYEQYF.